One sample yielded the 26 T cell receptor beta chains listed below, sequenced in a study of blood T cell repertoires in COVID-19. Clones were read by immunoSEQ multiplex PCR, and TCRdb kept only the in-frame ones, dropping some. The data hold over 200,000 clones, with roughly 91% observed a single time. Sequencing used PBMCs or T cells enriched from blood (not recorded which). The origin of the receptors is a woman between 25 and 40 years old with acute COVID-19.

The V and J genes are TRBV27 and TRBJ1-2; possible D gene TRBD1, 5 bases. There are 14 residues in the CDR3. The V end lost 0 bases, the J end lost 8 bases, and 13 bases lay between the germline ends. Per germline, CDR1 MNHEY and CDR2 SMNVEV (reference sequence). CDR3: CASSLSRQGEGYTF. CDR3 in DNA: TGTGCCAGCAGTTTATCGAGGCAGGGTGAGGGCTACACCTTC.

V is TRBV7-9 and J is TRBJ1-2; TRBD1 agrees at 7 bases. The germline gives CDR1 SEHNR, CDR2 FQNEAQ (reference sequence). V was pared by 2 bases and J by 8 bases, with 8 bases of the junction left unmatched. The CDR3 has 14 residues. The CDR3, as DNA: TGTGCCAGCAGCTTATCCGGGACAGCTCAAGGCTACACCTTC. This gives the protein CASSLSGTAQGYTF.

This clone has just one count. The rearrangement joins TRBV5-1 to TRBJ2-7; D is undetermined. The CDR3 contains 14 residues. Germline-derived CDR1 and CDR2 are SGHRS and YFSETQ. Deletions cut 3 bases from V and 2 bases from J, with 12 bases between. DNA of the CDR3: TGCGCCAGCAGCTCCTCAGTGACTGCCTACGAGCAGTACTTC. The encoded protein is CASSSSVTAYEQYF.

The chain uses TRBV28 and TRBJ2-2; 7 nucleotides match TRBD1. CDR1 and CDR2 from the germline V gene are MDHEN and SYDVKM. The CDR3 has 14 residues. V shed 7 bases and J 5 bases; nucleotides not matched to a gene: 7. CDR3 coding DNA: TGTGCCAGCAACCCAGGGGGTATGACCGGGGAGCTGTTTTTT. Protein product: CASNPGGMTGELFF.

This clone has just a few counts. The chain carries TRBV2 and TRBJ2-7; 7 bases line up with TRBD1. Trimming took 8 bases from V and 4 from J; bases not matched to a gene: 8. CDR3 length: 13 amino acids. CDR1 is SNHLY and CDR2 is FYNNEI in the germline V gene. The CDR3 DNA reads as TGTGCCAGCTTCGCGGACAGGTCTTACGAGCAGTACTTC. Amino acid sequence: CASFADRSYEQYF.

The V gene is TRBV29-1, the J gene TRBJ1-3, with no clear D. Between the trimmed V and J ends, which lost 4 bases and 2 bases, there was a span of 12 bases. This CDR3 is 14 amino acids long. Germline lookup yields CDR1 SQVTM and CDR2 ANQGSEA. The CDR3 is CSVGVSGTGNTIYF. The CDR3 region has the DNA TGCAGCGTTGGGGTCTCAGGAACTGGAAACACCATATATTTT.

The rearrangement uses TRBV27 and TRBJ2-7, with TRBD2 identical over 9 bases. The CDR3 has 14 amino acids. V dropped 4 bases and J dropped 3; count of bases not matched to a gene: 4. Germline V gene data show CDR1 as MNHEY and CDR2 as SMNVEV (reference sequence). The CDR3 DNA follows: TGTGCCAGCAGTTGGACTAGCGATGACTACGAGCAGTACTTC. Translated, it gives CASSWTSDDYEQYF.

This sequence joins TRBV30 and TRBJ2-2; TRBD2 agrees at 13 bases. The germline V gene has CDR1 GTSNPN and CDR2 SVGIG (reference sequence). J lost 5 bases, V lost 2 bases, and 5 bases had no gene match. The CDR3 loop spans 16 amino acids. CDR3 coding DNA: TGTGCCTGGAGTCCACTAGCGGGGGGGAGAACCGGGGAGCTGTTTTTT. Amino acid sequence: CAWSPLAGGRTGELFF.

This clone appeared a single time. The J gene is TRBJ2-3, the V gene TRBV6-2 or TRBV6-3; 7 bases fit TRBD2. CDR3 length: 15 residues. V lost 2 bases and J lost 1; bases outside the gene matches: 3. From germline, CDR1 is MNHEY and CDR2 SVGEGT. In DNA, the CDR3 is TGTGCCAGCAGTTACAGCGCGGGGGGCACAGATACGCAGTATTTT. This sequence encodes CASSYSAGGTDTQYF.

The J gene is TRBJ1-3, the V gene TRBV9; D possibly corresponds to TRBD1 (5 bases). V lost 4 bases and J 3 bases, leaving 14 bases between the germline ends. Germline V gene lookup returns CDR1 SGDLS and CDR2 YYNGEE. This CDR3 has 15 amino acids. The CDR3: CASSPRSGYGNTIYF. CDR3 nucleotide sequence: TGTGCCAGCAGCCCCCGGTCAGGGTATGGAAACACCATATATTTT.

The CDR3, as DNA: TGTGCCAGCAGCGTAGGATTCAGGGAGGTCGAAAAACTGTTTTTT. This translates into CASSVGFREVEKLFF. The J gene is TRBJ1-4, the V gene TRBV9; D is possibly TRBD1 (5 bases). The CDR3 runs 15 residues. V was clipped by 0 bases and J by 8 bases, with 14 bases between them. The germline CDR1 and CDR2 sequences are SGDLS and YYNGEE. Filled out from reference TRBV9 and TRBJ1-4, the complete variable domain reads DSGVTQTPKHLITATGQRVTLRCSPRSGDLSVYWYQQSLDQGLQFLIQYYNGEERAKGNILERFSAQQFPDLHSELNLSSLELGDSALYFCASSVGFREVEKLFFGSGTQLSVL.

CDR3 sequence: CASSYLPGQGREGYTF. As DNA, the CDR3 is TGTGCCAGCAGTTACCTTCCGGGACAGGGGAGAGAAGGCTACACCTTC. The V and J genes are TRBV6-2 or TRBV6-3 and TRBJ1-2; TRBD1 agrees at 10 bases. This CDR3 has 16 amino acids. From germline, CDR1 is MNHEY and CDR2 SVGEGT. With 2 bases clipped from V and 8 bases from J, the junction kept 11 bases outside the gene matches.

The CDR3 DNA reads as TGTGCCACCAGAGGACAGGGTGACACTGAAGCTTTCTTT. This gives the protein CATRGQGDTEAFF. The chain has TRBV24-1 and TRBJ1-1, with 8 bases aligning to TRBD1. The ends lost 7 bases at V and 3 bases at J; junction bases unmatched: 3. This CDR3 region has 13 residues. In germline, CDR1 is KGHDR, CDR2 SFDVKD.

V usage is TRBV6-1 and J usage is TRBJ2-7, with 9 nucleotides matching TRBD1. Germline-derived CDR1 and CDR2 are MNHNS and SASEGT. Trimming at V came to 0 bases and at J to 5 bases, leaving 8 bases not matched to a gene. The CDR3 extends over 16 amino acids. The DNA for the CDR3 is TGTGCCAGCAGTGAAGCGCTTGGGACAGGGTCCCACGAGCAGTACTTC. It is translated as CASSEALGTGSHEQYF.

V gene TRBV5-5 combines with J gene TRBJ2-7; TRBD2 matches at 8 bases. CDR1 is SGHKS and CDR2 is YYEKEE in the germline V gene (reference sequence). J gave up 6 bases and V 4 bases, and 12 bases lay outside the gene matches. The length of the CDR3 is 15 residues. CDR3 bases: TGTGCCAGCAGCCCTTTGATTGGACTAGCCTCCGAGCAGTACTTC. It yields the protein CASSPLIGLASEQYF.

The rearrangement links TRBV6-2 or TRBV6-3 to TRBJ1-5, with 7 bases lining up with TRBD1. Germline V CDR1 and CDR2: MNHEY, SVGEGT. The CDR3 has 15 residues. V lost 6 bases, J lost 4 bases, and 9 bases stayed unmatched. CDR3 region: CASSLHSQGNQPQHF. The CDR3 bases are TGTGCCAGCAGCCTACACTCACAGGGGAATCAGCCCCAGCATTTT.

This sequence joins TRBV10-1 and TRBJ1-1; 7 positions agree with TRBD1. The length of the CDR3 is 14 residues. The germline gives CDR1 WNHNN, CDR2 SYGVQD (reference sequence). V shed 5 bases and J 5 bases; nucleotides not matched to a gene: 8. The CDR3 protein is CASSPHRGGTEAFF. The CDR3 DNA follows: TGCGCCAGCAGTCCACACAGGGGCGGAACTGAAGCTTTCTTT.

As DNA, the CDR3 is TGTGCCACCAGCAGAGAAGGGGGGGTAAACATTCAGTACTTC. This sequence encodes CATSREGGVNIQYF. V usage is TRBV15 and J usage is TRBJ2-4; possible D gene TRBD2, 7 bases. Germline V CDR1 and CDR2: LNHNV, YYDKDF (reference sequence). The CDR3 contains 14 residues. V lost 0 bases and J 6 bases, leaving 9 bases between the germline ends.

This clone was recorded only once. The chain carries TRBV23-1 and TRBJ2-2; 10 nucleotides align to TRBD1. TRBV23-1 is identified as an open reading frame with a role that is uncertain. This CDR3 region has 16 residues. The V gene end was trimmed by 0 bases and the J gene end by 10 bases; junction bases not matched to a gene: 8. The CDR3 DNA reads TGCGCCAGCAGTCAATCGGGACAGGGGAGACTCGAGGAGCTGTTTTTT. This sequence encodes CASSQSGQGRLEELFF.

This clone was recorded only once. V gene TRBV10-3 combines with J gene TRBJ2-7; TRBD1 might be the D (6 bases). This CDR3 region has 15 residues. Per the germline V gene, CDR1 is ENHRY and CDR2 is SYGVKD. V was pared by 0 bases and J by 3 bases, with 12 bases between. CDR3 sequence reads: CAISESATGSYEQYF. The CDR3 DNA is TGTGCCATCAGTGAGTCGGCTACAGGGAGCTACGAGCAGTACTTC.

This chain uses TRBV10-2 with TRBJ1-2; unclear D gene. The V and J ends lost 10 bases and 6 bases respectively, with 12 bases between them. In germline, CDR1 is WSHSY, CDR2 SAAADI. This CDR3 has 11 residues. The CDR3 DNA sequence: TGCGCCACATTATCGGTCGATGGCTACACCTTC. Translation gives CATLSVDGYTF.

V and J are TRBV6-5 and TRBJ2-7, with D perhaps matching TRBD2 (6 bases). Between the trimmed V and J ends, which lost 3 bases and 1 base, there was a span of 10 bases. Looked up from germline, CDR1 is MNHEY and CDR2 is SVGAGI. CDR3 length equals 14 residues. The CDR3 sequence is CASSYLGGSYEQYF. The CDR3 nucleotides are TGTGCCAGCAGTTATCTGGGAGGATCCTACGAGCAGTACTTC.

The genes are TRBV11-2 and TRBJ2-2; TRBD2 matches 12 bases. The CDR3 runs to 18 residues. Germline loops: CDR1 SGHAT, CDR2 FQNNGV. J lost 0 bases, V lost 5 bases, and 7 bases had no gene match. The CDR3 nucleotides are TGTGCCAGCAGCCTCAGACTAGCGGGGGTGACGAACACCGGGGAGCTGTTTTTT. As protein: CASSLRLAGVTNTGELFF.

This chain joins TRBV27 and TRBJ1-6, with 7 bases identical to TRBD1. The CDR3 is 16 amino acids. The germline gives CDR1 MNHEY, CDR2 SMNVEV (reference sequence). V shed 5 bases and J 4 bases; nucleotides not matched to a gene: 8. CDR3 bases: TGTGCCAGCAGTCCTTATGGACAGGTTTATAATTCACCCCTCCACTTT. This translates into CASSPYGQVYNSPLHF.

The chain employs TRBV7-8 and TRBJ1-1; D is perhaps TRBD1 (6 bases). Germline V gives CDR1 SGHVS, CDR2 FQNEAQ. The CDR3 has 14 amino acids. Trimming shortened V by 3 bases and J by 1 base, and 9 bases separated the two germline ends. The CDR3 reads CASSFYRENTEAFF. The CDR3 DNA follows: TGTGCCAGCAGCTTTTACAGGGAGAACACTGAAGCTTTCTTT.

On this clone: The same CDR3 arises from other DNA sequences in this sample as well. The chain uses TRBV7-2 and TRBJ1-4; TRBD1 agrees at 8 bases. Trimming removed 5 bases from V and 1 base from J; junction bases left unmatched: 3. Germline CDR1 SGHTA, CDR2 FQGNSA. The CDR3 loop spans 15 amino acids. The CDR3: CASSLDRGTNEKLFF. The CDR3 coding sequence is TGTGCCAGCAGCCTTGACAGGGGAACTAATGAAAAACTGTTTTTT.